The rows below give T cell receptor beta chains drawn from one sample of a study of blood T cells in healthy people across ages. TCRdb itself ran the 5' RACE reads through MiXCR, one entry per CDR3 protein. The sample shows over 750,000 distinct CDR3 sequences, more than 20% of them seen only once. Another study also made use of these data, one on T cells of mothers and their children.

The sequenced sample was blood. These receptor sequences come from a boy aged 5-17 years in good health. CDR3s include the opening cysteine and the closing phenylalanine or tryptophan. The order of the fields is V gene, D gene, J gene, clone size, CDR3 DNA, CDR3 protein. The D gene is left open where the match is weak. Rows give clone size only sometimes, using once, few, many, or a class for an expanded clone.

TRBV4-2	TRBD2	TRBJ2-5	NA	TGTGCCAGCAGCCAAGTACTCGGACTAGACCAAGAGACCCAGTACTTC	CASSQVLGLDQETQYF
TRBV9	NA	TRBJ1-4	few	TGTGCCAGCAGCCCCCACGAAGGGAGAAATGAAAAACTGTTTTTT	CASSPHEGRNEKLFF
TRBV4-2	TRBD2	TRBJ2-1	NA	TGTGCCAGCAGCCAAGATCAAGCGGGGAGGGCCGTGGATGAGCAGTTCTTC	CASSQDQAGRAVDEQFF
TRBV14	NA	TRBJ1-6	NA	TGTGCCAGCAGCCAAAATCTGGGGGGTCTCTCCTATAATTCACCCCTCCACTTT	CASSQNLGGLSYNSPLHF
TRBV29-1	NA	TRBJ1-2	few	TGCAGCGTGTGGGACGAGCACGCGCCTTATGGCTACACCTTC	CSVWDEHAPYGYTF
TRBV4-3	TRBD2	TRBJ2-1	once	TGCGCCAGCAGCCAACGTGGACTAGGTCTGGGCGATGAGCAGTTCTTC	CASSQRGLGLGDEQFF
TRBV7-2	TRBD2	TRBJ2-7	NA	TGTGCCAGCAGCTTACAACTAGCGGGTTCCTCCTACGAGCAGTACTTC	CASSLQLAGSSYEQYF
TRBV5-4	TRBD2	TRBJ2-7	few	TGTGCCAGCAGCGAATCTAGACTAGCGGGGACCATGTACGAGCAGTACTTC	CASSESRLAGTMYEQYF
TRBV29-1	NA	TRBJ2-7	NA	TGCAGCGCGGGGACTTTTTCCTACGAGCAGTACTTC	CSAGTFSYEQYF
TRBV12-5	NA	TRBJ2-7	few	TGTGCTAGTGGTTGGGGTTCCGCCTACGAGCAGTACTTC	CASGWGSAYEQYF
TRBV12-3/TRBV12-4	NA	TRBJ2-7	NA	TGTGCCAGCAGTTTAACCAGTTTAAGCCACGAGCAGTACTTC	CASSLTSLSHEQYF
TRBV7-6	TRBD2	TRBJ2-3	NA	TGTGCCAGCAGCCATGTCGAGCGGGAGTTCCCAGATACGCAGTATTTT	CASSHVEREFPDTQYF
TRBV6-5	NA	TRBJ2-7	few	TGTGCCAGCAAATTTCATCTGGAAACCTACGAGCAGTACTTC	CASKFHLETYEQYF
TRBV9	NA	TRBJ2-7	few	TGTGCCAGCAGCGTCGGGGGACAGGAGCAGTACTTC	CASSVGGQEQYF
TRBV2	TRBD2	TRBJ2-2	NA	TGTGCCAGCGGAGCTAGCGGGGGGAACACCGGGGAGCTGTTTTTT	CASGASGGNTGELFF
TRBV27	NA	TRBJ1-5	few	TGTGCCAGCAGTTTAAAGCGCCCCGCTCTGAGTGGAATACAGCCCCAGCATTTT	CASSLKRPALSGIQPQHF
TRBV6-2/TRBV6-3	TRBD1	TRBJ1-5	NA	TGTGCCAGCAGTCCTCCCGTGACAGGGTTTGGCAATCAGCCCCAGCATTTT	CASSPPVTGFGNQPQHF
TRBV12-3/TRBV12-4	NA	TRBJ1-6	NA	TGTGCCAGCAGTCCGGACAGAAATTCACCCCTCCACTTT	CASSPDRNSPLHF
TRBV6-5	NA	TRBJ1-3	few	TGTGCCACCCACCGGGGGGGAAAAGGAAACACCATATATTTT	CATHRGGKGNTIYF
TRBV7-6	NA	TRBJ2-6	NA	TGTGCCAGCAGCTCCGAACCCAACGTCCTGACTTTC	CASSSEPNVLTF
TRBV20-1	NA	TRBJ2-5	NA	TGCAGTGCTAGGGGGCCGCTTGAGACCCAGTACTTC	CSARGPLETQYF
TRBV7-9	NA	TRBJ2-3	NA	TGTGCCAGCAGCTTAGAGGGGACGGTCACAGATACGCAGTATTTT	CASSLEGTVTDTQYF
TRBV29-1	NA	TRBJ1-1	NA	TGCAGCGTTGTCCCCTTGATTATGAACACTGAAGCTTTCTTT	CSVVPLIMNTEAFF
TRBV12-5	NA	TRBJ2-7	few	TGTGCTAGTGGCCCCAGGGGCGGCTACGAGCAGTACTTC	CASGPRGGYEQYF
TRBV29-1	TRBD2	TRBJ2-7	NA	TGCAGCGCCGCACCTAGCGGGGTCTACGAGCAGTACTTC	CSAAPSGVYEQYF
TRBV5-1	NA	TRBJ1-5	NA	TGCGCCAGCAGTGCAGGTAGCAATCAGCCCCAGCATTTT	CASSAGSNQPQHF
TRBV27	NA	TRBJ2-3	few	TGTGCCAGCAGTTCCCCCCCGGTCGACACAGATACGCAGTATTTT	CASSSPPVDTDTQYF
TRBV6-6	TRBD1	TRBJ1-2	NA	TGTGCCAGCAGTTACTCTGAGACAGGGGGTGGAGGCTACACCTTC	CASSYSETGGGGYTF
TRBV6-1	TRBD1	TRBJ1-3	few	TGTGCCAGCAGCTTCGGACAGGGGGCGACGGGAAACACCATATATTTT	CASSFGQGATGNTIYF
TRBV29-1	NA	TRBJ2-5	NA	TGCAGCGTCGCGGAGCAGGGCCAAGAGACCCAGTACTTC	CSVAEQGQETQYF
TRBV20-1	NA	TRBJ2-5	few	TGCAGTGCTAGACCCCAAAATCAAGAGACCCAGTACTTC	CSARPQNQETQYF
TRBV20-1	TRBD1	TRBJ1-1	few	TGCAGTGCCGGGACAGGCGAAGCTTTCTTT	CSAGTGEAFF